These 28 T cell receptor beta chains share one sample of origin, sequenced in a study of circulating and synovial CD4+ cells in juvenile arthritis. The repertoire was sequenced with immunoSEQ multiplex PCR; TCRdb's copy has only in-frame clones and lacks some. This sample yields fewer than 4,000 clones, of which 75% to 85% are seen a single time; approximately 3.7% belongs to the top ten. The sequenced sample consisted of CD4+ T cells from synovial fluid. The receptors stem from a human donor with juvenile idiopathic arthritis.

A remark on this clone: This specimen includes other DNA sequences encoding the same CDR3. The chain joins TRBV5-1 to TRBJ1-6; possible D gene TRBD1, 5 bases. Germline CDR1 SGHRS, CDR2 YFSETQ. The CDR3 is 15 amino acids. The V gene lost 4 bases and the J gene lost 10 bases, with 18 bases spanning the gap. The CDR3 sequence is CASSGEGQGRSPLHF. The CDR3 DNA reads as TGCGCCAGCAGCGGGGAGGGGCAGGGACGGTCACCCCTCCACTTT.

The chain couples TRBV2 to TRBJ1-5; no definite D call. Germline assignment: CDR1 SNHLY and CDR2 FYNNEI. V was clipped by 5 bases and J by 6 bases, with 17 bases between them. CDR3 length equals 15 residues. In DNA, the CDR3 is TGTGCCAGCAGTACCGGGAGGGCTGGTAGTCAGCCCCAGCATTTT. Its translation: CASSTGRAGSQPQHF.

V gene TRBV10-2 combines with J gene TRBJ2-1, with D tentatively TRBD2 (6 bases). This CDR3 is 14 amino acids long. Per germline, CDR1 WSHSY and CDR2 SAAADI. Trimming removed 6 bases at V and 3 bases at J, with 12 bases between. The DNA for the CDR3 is TGCGCCAGCAGGGGTAGCGGTCTCTACAATGAGCAGTTCTTC. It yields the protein CASRGSGLYNEQFF.

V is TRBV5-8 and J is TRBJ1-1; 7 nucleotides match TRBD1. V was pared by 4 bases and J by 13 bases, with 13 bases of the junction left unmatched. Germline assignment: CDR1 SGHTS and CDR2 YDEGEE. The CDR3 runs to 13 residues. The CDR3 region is CASSMGQFSGGFF. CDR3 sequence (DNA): TGTGCCAGCAGCATGGGACAGTTCTCAGGGGGTTTCTTT.

In nucleotides, the CDR3 is TGTGCCAGCAGCCGTGCGGGAGAATCCTACAATGAGCAGTTCTTC. It specifies CASSRAGESYNEQFF. The chain is built from TRBV9 and TRBJ2-1; 7 bases align to TRBD2. The CDR3 is made up of 15 amino acids. Unmatched junction bases numbered 5, after V lost 4 bases and J lost 1 base. The V gene's germline CDR1 is SGDLS and CDR2 YYNGEE. Full variable domain (rest looked up from reference TRBV9 and TRBJ2-1): DSGVTQTPKHLITATGQRVTLRCSPRSGDLSVYWYQQSLDQGLQFLIQYYNGEERAKGNILERFSAQQFPDLHSELNLSSLELGDSALYFCASSRAGESYNEQFFGPGTRLTVL.

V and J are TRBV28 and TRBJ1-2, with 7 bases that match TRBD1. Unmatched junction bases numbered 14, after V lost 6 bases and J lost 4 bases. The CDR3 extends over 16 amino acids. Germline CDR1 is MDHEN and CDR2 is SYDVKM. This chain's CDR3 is CASRPTDREGSYGYTF. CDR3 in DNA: TGTGCCAGCAGGCCTACCGACAGGGAAGGATCCTATGGCTACACCTTC.

The CDR3 reads CASSLTPTRSTEAFF. Written as DNA, the CDR3 is TGTGCCAGCAGCTTAACCCCAACAAGGAGTACTGAAGCTTTCTTT. The gene calls are TRBV7-8 and TRBJ1-1; D call uncertain. CDR3 length: 15 amino acids. In germline, CDR1 is SGHVS, CDR2 FQNEAQ. V was trimmed by 2 bases and J by 5 bases, leaving 15 bases between them.

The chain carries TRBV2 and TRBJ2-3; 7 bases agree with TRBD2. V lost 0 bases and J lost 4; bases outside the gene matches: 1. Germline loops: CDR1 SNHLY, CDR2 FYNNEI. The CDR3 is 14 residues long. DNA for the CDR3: TGTGCCAGCAGTGAAGCGGGAGGGCCAGATACGCAGTATTTT. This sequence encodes CASSEAGGPDTQYF.

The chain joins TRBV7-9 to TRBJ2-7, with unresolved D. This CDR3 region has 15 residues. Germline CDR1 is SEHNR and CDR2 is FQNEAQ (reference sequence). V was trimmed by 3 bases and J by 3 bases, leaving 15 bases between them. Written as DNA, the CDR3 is TGTGCCAGCAGCTTGCGCGCGGCTGACGACTACGAGCAGTACTTC. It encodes CASSLRAADDYEQYF.

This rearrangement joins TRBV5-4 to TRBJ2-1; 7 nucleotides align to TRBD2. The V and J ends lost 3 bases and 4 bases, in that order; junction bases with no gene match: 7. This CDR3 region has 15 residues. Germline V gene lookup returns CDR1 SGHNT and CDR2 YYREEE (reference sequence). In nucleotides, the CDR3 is TGTGCCAGCAGCTCGGGATCTAGCGGTTACAATGAGCAGTTCTTC. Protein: CASSSGSSGYNEQFF.

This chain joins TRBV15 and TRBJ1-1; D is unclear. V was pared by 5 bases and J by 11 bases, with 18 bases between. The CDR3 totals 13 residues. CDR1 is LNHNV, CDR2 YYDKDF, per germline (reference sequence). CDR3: CATSPPLSLRAFF. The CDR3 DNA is TGTGCCACCAGCCCCCCGTTGAGTTTGAGGGCTTTCTTT.

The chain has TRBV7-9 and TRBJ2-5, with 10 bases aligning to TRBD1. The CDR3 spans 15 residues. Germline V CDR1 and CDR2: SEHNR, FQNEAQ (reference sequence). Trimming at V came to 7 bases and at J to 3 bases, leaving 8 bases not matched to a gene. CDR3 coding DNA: TGTGCCAGCACCGGGACAGGGGATAAAGAAGAGACCCAGTACTTC. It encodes CASTGTGDKEETQYF. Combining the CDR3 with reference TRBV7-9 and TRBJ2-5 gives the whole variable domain DTGVSQNPRHKITKRGQNVTFRCDPISEHNRLYWYRQTLGQGPEFLTYFQNEAQLEKSRLLSDRFSAERPKGSFSTLEIQRTEQGDSAMYLCASTGTGDKEETQYFGPGTRLLVL.

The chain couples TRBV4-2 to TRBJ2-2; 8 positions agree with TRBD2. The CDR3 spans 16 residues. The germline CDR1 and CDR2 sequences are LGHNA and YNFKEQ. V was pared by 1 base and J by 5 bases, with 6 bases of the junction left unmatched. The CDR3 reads CASSQGGSGVTGELFF. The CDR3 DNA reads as TGTGCCAGCAGCCAAGGAGGTAGCGGGGTAACCGGGGAGCTGTTTTTT.

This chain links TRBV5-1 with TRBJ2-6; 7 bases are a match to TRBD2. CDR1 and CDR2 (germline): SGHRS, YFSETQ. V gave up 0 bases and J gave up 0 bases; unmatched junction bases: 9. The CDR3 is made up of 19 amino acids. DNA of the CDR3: TGCGCCAGCAGCTTGGTCCTCGCGGGAGCCCTCTCTGGGGCCAACGTCCTGACTTTC. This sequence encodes CASSLVLAGALSGANVLTF.

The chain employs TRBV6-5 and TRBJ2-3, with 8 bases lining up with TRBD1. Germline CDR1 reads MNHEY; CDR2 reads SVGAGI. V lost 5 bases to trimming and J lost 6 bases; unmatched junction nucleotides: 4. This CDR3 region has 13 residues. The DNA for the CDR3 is TGTGCCAGCAGTCAGACAGGGGCGGATACGCAGTATTTT. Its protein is CASSQTGADTQYF.

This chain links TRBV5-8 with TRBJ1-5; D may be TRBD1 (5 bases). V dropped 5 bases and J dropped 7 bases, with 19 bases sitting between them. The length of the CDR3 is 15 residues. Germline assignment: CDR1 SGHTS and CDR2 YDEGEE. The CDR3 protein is CASRWAGGTGQPQHF. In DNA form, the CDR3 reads TGTGCCAGCAGATGGGCCGGGGGGACGGGACAGCCCCAGCATTTT.

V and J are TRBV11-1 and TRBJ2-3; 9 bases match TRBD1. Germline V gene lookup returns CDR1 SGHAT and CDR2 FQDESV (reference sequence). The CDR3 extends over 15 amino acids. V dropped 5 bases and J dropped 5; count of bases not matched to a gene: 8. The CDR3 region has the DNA TGTGCCAGCAGCCATGGACAGGGGACGCTAGATACGCAGTATTTT. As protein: CASSHGQGTLDTQYF.

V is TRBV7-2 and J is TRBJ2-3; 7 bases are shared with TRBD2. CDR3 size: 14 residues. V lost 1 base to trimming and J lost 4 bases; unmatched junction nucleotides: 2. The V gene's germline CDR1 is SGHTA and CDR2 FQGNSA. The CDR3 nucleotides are TGTGCCAGCAGCTTAGGGCTAGCGGCAGATACGCAGTATTTT. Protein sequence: CASSLGLAADTQYF.

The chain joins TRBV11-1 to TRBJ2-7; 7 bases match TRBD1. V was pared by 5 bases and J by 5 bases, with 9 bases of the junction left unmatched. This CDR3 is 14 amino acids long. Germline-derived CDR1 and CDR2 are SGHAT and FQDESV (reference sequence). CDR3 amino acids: CASSPPDRLHEQYF. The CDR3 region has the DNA TGTGCCAGCAGCCCGCCGGACAGGTTACACGAGCAGTACTTC.

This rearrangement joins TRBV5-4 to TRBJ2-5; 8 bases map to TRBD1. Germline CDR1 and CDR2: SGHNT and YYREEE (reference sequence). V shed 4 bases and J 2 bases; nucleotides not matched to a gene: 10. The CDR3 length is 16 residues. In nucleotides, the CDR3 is TGTGCCAGCAGCCAATTTGGACAGGGACGGCAAGAGACCCAGTACTTC. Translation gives CASSQFGQGRQETQYF.

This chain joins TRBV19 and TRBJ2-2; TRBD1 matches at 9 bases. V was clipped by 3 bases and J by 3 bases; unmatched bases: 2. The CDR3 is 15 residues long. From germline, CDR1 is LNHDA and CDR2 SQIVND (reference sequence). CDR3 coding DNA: TGTGCCAGTAGTATGGGGACAGGGCACACCGGGGAGCTGTTTTTT. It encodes CASSMGTGHTGELFF.

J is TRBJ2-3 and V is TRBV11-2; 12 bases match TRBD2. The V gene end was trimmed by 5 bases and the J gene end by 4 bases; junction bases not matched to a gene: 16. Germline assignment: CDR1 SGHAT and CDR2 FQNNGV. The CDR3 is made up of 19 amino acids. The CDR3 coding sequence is TGTGCCAGCAGCCAGGTCCCAGTGGGGCTAGCGGGAGGGTCAGATACGCAGTATTTT. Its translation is CASSQVPVGLAGGSDTQYF.

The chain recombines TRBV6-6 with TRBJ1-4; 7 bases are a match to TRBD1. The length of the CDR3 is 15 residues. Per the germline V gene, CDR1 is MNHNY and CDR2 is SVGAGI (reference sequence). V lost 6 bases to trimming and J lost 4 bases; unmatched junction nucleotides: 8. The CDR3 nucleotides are TGTGCCAGCAGCCCTGGACAGGAACTTAATGAAAAACTGTTTTTT. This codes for CASSPGQELNEKLFF.

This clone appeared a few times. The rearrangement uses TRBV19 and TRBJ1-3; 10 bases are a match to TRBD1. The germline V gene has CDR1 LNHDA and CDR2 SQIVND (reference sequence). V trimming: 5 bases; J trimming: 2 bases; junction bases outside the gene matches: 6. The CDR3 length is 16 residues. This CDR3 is CASSPRQGAAGNTIYF. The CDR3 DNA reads TGTGCCAGTAGTCCGAGACAGGGGGCGGCTGGAAACACCATATATTTT.

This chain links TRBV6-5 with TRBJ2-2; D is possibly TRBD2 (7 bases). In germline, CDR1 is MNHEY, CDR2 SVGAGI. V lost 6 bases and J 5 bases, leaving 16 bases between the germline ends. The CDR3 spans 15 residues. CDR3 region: CASRRGGTRTGELFF. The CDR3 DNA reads TGTGCCAGCAGGCGCGGGGGCACCAGGACCGGGGAGCTGTTTTTT.

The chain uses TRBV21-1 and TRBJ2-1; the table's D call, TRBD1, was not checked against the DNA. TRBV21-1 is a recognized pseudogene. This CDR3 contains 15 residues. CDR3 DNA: TGTGCCACCAAGGGCTGCCAGGGCTCCTACAATGAGCAGTTCTTC. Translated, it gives CATKGCQGSYNEQFF.

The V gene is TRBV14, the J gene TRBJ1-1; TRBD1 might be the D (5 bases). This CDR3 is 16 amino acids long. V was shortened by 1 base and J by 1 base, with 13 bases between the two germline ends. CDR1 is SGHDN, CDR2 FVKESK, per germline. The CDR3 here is CASSQASGRANTEAFF. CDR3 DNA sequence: TGTGCCAGCAGCCAAGCATCCGGCAGGGCGAACACTGAAGCTTTCTTT.

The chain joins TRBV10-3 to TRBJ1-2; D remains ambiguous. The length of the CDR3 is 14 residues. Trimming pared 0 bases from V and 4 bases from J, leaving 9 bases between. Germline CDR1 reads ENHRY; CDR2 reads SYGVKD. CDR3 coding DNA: TGTGCCATCAGTGAGTCGGAGGGCCTCTATGGCTACACCTTC. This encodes CAISESEGLYGYTF.